The 8 T cell receptor beta chains below come from one sample, sequenced in a study of CD8 T cells in Susac syndrome. The RNA input was about 0.5 to 1 ug, and it was reverse transcribed with random hexamers. TCRdb passed the immunoSEQ multiplex PCR reads through MiXCR, listing each CDR3 protein once. This table holds some 150,000 distinct CDR3 sequences, nearly 97% found once. The sequenced material came from CD4+ T cells from PBMCs. These receptor sequences come from a human donor with Susac syndrome.

The V call is TRBV20-1, the J call TRBJ2-3, with D perhaps matching TRBD1 (6 bases). V was shortened by 3 bases and J by 2 bases, with 18 bases between the two germline ends. The V gene's germline CDR1 is DFQATT and CDR2 SNEGSKA (reference sequence). CDR3 length: 16 amino acids. The CDR3 DNA sequence: TGCAGTGCTAGTAAGGGTCGGACAGTCTACACAGATACGCAGTATTTT. Protein: CSASKGRTVYTDTQYF.

The V gene is TRBV2, the J gene TRBJ1-6; D gene ambiguous. The CDR3 extends over 13 amino acids. The germline V gene has CDR1 SNHLY and CDR2 FYNNEI. V lost 3 bases, J lost 16 bases, and 16 bases lay in between. In DNA form, the CDR3 reads TGTGCCAGCAGTGATGGGCGGACCACAAGACTCCACTTT. Its protein product is CASSDGRTTRLHF.

The table lists this clonotype with a count of one. The V call is TRBV7-9, the J call TRBJ1-2; no reliable D call. The length of the CDR3 is 13 residues. The germline V gene has CDR1 SEHNR and CDR2 FQNEAQ (reference sequence). Trimming pared 5 bases from V and 7 bases from J, leaving 14 bases between. The chain's CDR3 is CASSPLSVGGYTF. The CDR3 nucleotides read TGTGCCAGCAGCCCGCTCTCTGTGGGTGGCTACACCTTC. Complete variable domain (other parts from reference TRBV7-9 and TRBJ1-2): DTGVSQNPRHKITKRGQNVTFRCDPISEHNRLYWYRQTLGQGPEFLTYFQNEAQLEKSRLLSDRFSAERPKGSFSTLEIQRTEQGDSAMYLCASSPLSVGGYTFGSGTRLTVV.

The chain combines TRBV19 with TRBJ1-2, with D unresolved. The V gene lost 7 bases and the J gene lost 1 base, with 7 bases spanning the gap. The CDR3 is 12 amino acids. In germline, CDR1 is LNHDA, CDR2 SQIVND (reference sequence). CDR3 sequence: CASIGDNYGYTF. The CDR3 nucleotides are TGTGCCAGTATCGGGGATAACTATGGCTACACCTTC. Using reference TRBV19 and TRBJ1-2 for the parts outside the CDR3, the full variable domain is DGGITQSPKYLFRKEGQNVTLSCEQNLNHDAMYWYRQDPGQGLRLIYYSQIVNDFQKGDIAEGYSVSREKKESFPLTVTSAQKNPTAFYLCASIGDNYGYTFGSGTRLTVV.

The chain employs TRBV20-1 and TRBJ2-5; TRBD2 agrees at 8 bases. Unmatched junction bases numbered 13, after V lost 1 base and J lost 3 bases. The CDR3 is 17 amino acids. Germline lookup yields CDR1 DFQATT and CDR2 SNEGSKA (reference sequence). The CDR3 spells CSARGLTSGIAEETQYF. The CDR3 coding sequence is TGCAGTGCTAGAGGGCTCACTAGCGGAATTGCAGAAGAGACCCAGTACTTC.

V gene TRBV7-9 combines with J gene TRBJ2-7; no clear D. V was cut by 3 bases and J by 0 bases, with 6 bases left in between. Germline lookup yields CDR1 SEHNR and CDR2 FQNEAQ (reference sequence). The CDR3 length is 13 residues. The CDR3 DNA is TGTGCCAGCAGCTTTGACGGCTCCTACGAGCAGTACTTC. As protein: CASSFDGSYEQYF.

The chain links TRBV20-1 to TRBJ2-7; D gene ambiguous. This CDR3 contains 11 residues. Trimming cost V 4 bases and J 4 bases, with 8 bases left between them. Looked up from germline, CDR1 is DFQATT and CDR2 is SNEGSKA (reference sequence). The CDR3, as DNA: TGCAGTGCTAACAAGGTTTACGAGCAGTACTTC. Its translation: CSANKVYEQYF.

The chain uses TRBV29-1 and TRBJ2-1, with D possibly TRBD2 on 6 matching bases. This CDR3 comprises 13 residues. CDR1 is SQVTM, CDR2 ANQGSEA, per germline. The V end lost 4 bases, the J end lost 7 bases, and 14 bases lay between the germline ends. CDR3 sequence reads: CSVAPLAGNEQFF. Here the CDR3 DNA reads TGCAGCGTTGCCCCACTGGCGGGGAATGAGCAGTTCTTC.